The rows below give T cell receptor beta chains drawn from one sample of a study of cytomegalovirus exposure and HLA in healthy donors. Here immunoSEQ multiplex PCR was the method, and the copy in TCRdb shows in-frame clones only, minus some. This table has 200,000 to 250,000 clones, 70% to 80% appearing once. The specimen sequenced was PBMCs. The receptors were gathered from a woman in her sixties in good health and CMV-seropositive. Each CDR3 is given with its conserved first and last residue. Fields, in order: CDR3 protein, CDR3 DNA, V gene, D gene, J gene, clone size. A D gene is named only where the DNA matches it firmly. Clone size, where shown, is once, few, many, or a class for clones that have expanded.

CDR3 protein: CSVGGQNTEAFF; CDR3 DNA: TGCAGCGTTGGGGGACAGAACACTGAAGCTTTCTTT; V gene: TRBV29-1; D gene: -; J gene: TRBJ1-1; clone size: once
CDR3 protein: CASSQDSSYGYTF; CDR3 DNA: TGCGCCAGCAGCCAAGACTCCTCCTATGGCTACACCTTC; V gene: TRBV4-1; D gene: -; J gene: TRBJ1-2; clone size: -
CDR3 protein: CASSLRYPNTGELFF; CDR3 DNA: TGCGCCAGCAGCCTCCGGTACCCGAACACCGGGGAGCTGTTTTTT; V gene: TRBV5-1; D gene: -; J gene: TRBJ2-2; clone size: -
CDR3 protein: CASSFSGSGANVLTF; CDR3 DNA: TGCGCCAGCAGCTTTTCGGGGTCTGGGGCCAACGTCCTGACTTTC; V gene: TRBV5-1; D gene: -; J gene: TRBJ2-6; clone size: -
CDR3 protein: CASAQGANYGYTF; CDR3 DNA: TGTGCCAGCGCCCAGGGGGCTAACTATGGCTACACCTTC; V gene: TRBV28; D gene: TRBD1; J gene: TRBJ1-2; clone size: -
CDR3 protein: CAWSREGEQFF; CDR3 DNA: TGTGCCTGGAGTAGGGAGGGTGAGCAGTTCTTC; V gene: TRBV30; D gene: TRBD2; J gene: TRBJ2-1; clone size: -
CDR3 protein: CASSLGGPVYEQYF; CDR3 DNA: TGTGCCAGCAGTTTGGGGGGGCCCGTCTACGAGCAGTACTTC; V gene: TRBV28; D gene: -; J gene: TRBJ2-7; clone size: -
CDR3 protein: CASSPRTGDGNTIYF; CDR3 DNA: TGCGCCAGCAGCCCCCGGACAGGGGATGGAAACACCATATATTTT; V gene: TRBV5-1; D gene: TRBD1; J gene: TRBJ1-3; clone size: few
CDR3 protein: CASSPPGSLRGEQFF; CDR3 DNA: TGTGCCAGCTCCCCCCCCGGGAGCCTTCGGGGTGAGCAGTTCTTC; V gene: TRBV18; D gene: -; J gene: TRBJ2-1; clone size: once
CDR3 protein: CASSKIRTSGIQSPGYNEQFF; CDR3 DNA: TGTGCCAGCAGCAAAATAAGGACTAGCGGGATTCAGAGCCCCGGGTACAATGAGCAGTTCTTC; V gene: TRBV21-1; D gene: -; J gene: TRBJ2-1; clone size: -
CDR3 protein: CSSSLGQRTDTQYF; CDR3 DNA: TGTTCCAGCAGCTTAGGACAACGCACAGATACGCAGTATTTT; V gene: TRBV7-9; D gene: -; J gene: TRBJ2-3; clone size: few
CDR3 protein: CASSILSGQGHNEQFF; CDR3 DNA: TGTGCCAGTAGTATATTATCGGGACAGGGCCACAATGAGCAGTTCTTC; V gene: TRBV19; D gene: TRBD1; J gene: TRBJ2-1; clone size: few
CDR3 protein: CASSQDRQTLRYGYTF; CDR3 DNA: TGCGCCAGCAGCCAAGACCGACAGACCCTACGTTATGGCTACACCTTC; V gene: TRBV4-1; D gene: -; J gene: TRBJ1-2; clone size: -
CDR3 protein: CASRERDISTEAFF; CDR3 DNA: TGTGCCAGCAGGGAACGTGACATCAGCACTGAAGCTTTCTTT; V gene: TRBV2; D gene: -; J gene: TRBJ1-1; clone size: -
CDR3 protein: CASSETSGRAGHHGTQYF; CDR3 DNA: TGCGCCAGCAGCGAGACTAGCGGGAGGGCGGGGCACCACGGTACGCAGTATTTT; V gene: TRBV5-1; D gene: TRBD2; J gene: TRBJ2-3; clone size: -
CDR3 protein: CASSLQGASYSGNTIYF; CDR3 DNA: TGTGCCAGCAGCTTACAGGGAGCCTCTTACTCTGGAAACACCATATATTTT; V gene: TRBV5-5; D gene: -; J gene: TRBJ1-3; clone size: few
CDR3 protein: CASTPTEFVTNQPQHF; CDR3 DNA: TGCGCCAGCACTCCTACAGAGTTCGTTACCAATCAGCCCCAGCATTTT; V gene: TRBV5-1; D gene: -; J gene: TRBJ1-5; clone size: once
CDR3 protein: CASSASHDTQYF; CDR3 DNA: TGTGCCAGCAGTGCTAGTCACGATACGCAGTATTTT; V gene: TRBV6-6; D gene: -; J gene: TRBJ2-3; clone size: -
CDR3 protein: CASSPSGGSYEQYF; CDR3 DNA: TGCGCCAGCAGCCCATCAGGGGGTTCCTACGAGCAGTACTTC; V gene: TRBV5-1; D gene: TRBD1; J gene: TRBJ2-7; clone size: -
CDR3 protein: CAIGARTANYGYTF; CDR3 DNA: TGTGCCATCGGGGCCCGGACAGCGAACTATGGCTACACCTTC; V gene: TRBV10-3; D gene: -; J gene: TRBJ1-2; clone size: -
CDR3 protein: CAWSVLQGVYGYTF; CDR3 DNA: TGTGCCTGGAGTGTACTCCAGGGGGTCTATGGCTACACCTTC; V gene: TRBV30; D gene: TRBD1; J gene: TRBJ1-2; clone size: -
CDR3 protein: CASSELAAIQETQYF; CDR3 DNA: TGTGCCAGCAGTGAATTAGCAGCCATACAAGAGACCCAGTACTTC; V gene: TRBV25-1; D gene: -; J gene: TRBJ2-5; clone size: -
CDR3 protein: CASSQRTGAAFF; CDR3 DNA: TGTGCCAGCAGCCAACGGACAGGGGCAGCTTTCTTT; V gene: TRBV7-9; D gene: TRBD1; J gene: TRBJ1-1; clone size: -
CDR3 protein: CSVVTGRGGAEAFF; CDR3 DNA: TGCAGCGTTGTAACAGGGAGAGGGGGGGCTGAAGCTTTCTTT; V gene: TRBV29-1; D gene: -; J gene: TRBJ1-1; clone size: -
CDR3 protein: CASGGGYEQYF; CDR3 DNA: TGTGCCAGCGGGGGGGGTTACGAGCAGTACTTC; V gene: TRBV6-6; D gene: TRBD2; J gene: TRBJ2-7; clone size: once
CDR3 protein: CASSIQGWQGDTDTQYF; CDR3 DNA: TGTGCCAGCAGCATACAGGGGTGGCAGGGGGACACAGATACGCAGTATTTT; V gene: TRBV9; D gene: TRBD1; J gene: TRBJ2-3; clone size: once
CDR3 protein: CASSLLANTGELFF; CDR3 DNA: TGTGCCAGCAGCCTACTGGCGAACACCGGGGAGCTGTTTTTT; V gene: TRBV7-9; D gene: -; J gene: TRBJ2-2; clone size: few
CDR3 protein: CASSPQEGQFF; CDR3 DNA: TGTGCCAGCTCACCACAGGAGGGGCAGTTCTTC; V gene: TRBV18; D gene: -; J gene: TRBJ2-1; clone size: -